One and the same sample provided the 12 T cell receptor beta chains below, sequenced in a study of blood T cell repertoires in COVID-19. Generated by immunoSEQ multiplex PCR, the TCRdb table keeps only in-frame clones and is missing some. The sample lists about 240,000 clones; around 90% were seen once. The sequencing input was peripheral blood. These receptors all come from a man aged 30-40 years with COVID-19, enrolled during active disease.

The CDR3 protein is CASSYRPGRGYGYTF. The CDR3 bases are TGTGCCAGCAGTTACCGACCTGGGAGGGGCTATGGCTACACCTTC. V usage is TRBV6-5 and J usage is TRBJ1-2, with TRBD1 as a possible D gene (5 bases). This CDR3 has 15 amino acids. The V and J ends lost 2 bases and 4 bases respectively, with 14 bases between them. Germline CDR1 is MNHEY and CDR2 is SVGAGI.

This chain connects TRBV19 to TRBJ2-5; TRBD2 matches at 7 bases. Germline lookup yields CDR1 LNHDA and CDR2 SQIVND (reference sequence). This CDR3 region has 15 residues. Trimming at V came to 2 bases and at J to 3 bases, leaving 6 bases not matched to a gene. The CDR3 DNA reads as TGTGCCAGTAGTATAACCCGGGGGGTGGAAGAGACCCAGTACTTC. Translated: CASSITRGVEETQYF.

The chain recombines TRBV18 with TRBJ1-5; no clear D gene. Germline V gene data show CDR1 as KGHSH and CDR2 as LQKENI. The V end lost 8 bases, the J end lost 4 bases, and 15 bases lay between the germline ends. The CDR3 has 14 residues. In nucleotides, the CDR3 is TGTGCCAGCGCGGGTGACGGCCAAAATCAGCCCCAGCATTTT. As protein: CASAGDGQNQPQHF. Looking up the rest from reference TRBV18 and TRBJ1-5 gives the full variable domain: NAGVMQNPRHLVRRRGQEARLRCSPMKGHSHVYWYRQLPEEGLKFMVYLQKENIIDESGMPKERFSAEFPKEGPSILRIQQVVRGDSAAYFCASAGDGQNQPQHFGDGTRLSIL.

V usage is TRBV18 and J usage is TRBJ2-1; D not resolved. The V and J ends lost 5 bases and 8 bases respectively, with 10 bases between them. Germline CDR1 and CDR2: KGHSH and LQKENI. The CDR3 extends over 12 amino acids. The CDR3 DNA reads TGTGCCAGCTCAACCGGAGCTGATGAGCAGTTCTTC. This encodes CASSTGADEQFF.

This chain uses TRBV3-1 (or the pseudogene TRBV3-2) with TRBJ2-1; D may be TRBD1 (5 bases). Trimming removed 0 bases at V and 8 bases at J, with 8 bases between. CDR1 is LGHDT, CDR2 YNNKEL, per germline (reference sequence). The CDR3 runs 13 residues. The CDR3 is CASSQDRAHEQFF. CDR3 sequence (DNA): TGTGCCAGCAGCCAAGACAGGGCCCATGAGCAGTTCTTC.

The V call is TRBV2, the J call TRBJ2-5; TRBD1 might be the D (6 bases). The germline V gene has CDR1 SNHLY and CDR2 FYNNEI. This CDR3 is built from 15 residues. V was trimmed by 7 bases and J by 1 base, leaving 16 bases between them. The CDR3 region has the DNA TGTGCCAGCACTCGACTAAACAGGGTCCAAGAGACCCAGTACTTC. As protein: CASTRLNRVQETQYF.

The rearrangement uses TRBV5-5 and TRBJ1-5; 7 nucleotides agree with TRBD1. V was clipped by 2 bases and J by 5 bases; unmatched bases: 1. The CDR3 length is 13 residues. Germline V gene data show CDR1 as SGHKS and CDR2 as YYEKEE (reference sequence). Here the CDR3 DNA reads TGTGCCAGCAGCTTTGACAGGGATCAGCCCCAGCATTTT. This sequence encodes CASSFDRDQPQHF. The entire variable domain, with the rest obtained from reference TRBV5-5 and TRBJ1-5, is as follows: DAGVTQSPTHLIKTRGQQVTLRCSPISGHKSVSWYQQVLGQGPQFIFQYYEKEERGRGNFPDRFSARQFPNYSSELNVNALLLGDSALYLCASSFDRDQPQHFGDGTRLSIL.

CDR3 sequence (DNA): TGTGCCAGCAAGGGGGGGGTTGCTGGCTACACCTTC. It encodes CASKGGVAGYTF. V usage is TRBV6-5 and J usage is TRBJ1-2; maybe TRBD1 (6 bases). Per the germline V gene, CDR1 is MNHEY and CDR2 is SVGAGI. V shed 7 bases and J shed 7 bases, with 13 bases lying between them. CDR3 length equals 12 residues.

V usage is TRBV11-2 and J usage is TRBJ2-1; possibly TRBD2 for D (5 bases). Germline CDR1 reads SGHAT; CDR2 reads FQNNGV. The ends were cut back, 0 bases at V and 9 bases at J, with 12 bases in the middle. There are 14 residues in the CDR3. CDR3 nucleotide sequence: TGTGCCAGCAGCTTAGATCATACTAGTGTTGAGCAGTTCTTC. Translation gives CASSLDHTSVEQFF.

The V and J genes are TRBV5-1 and TRBJ2-3, with 14 nucleotides matching TRBD2. Per germline, CDR1 SGHRS and CDR2 YFSETQ. The CDR3 has 18 amino acids. V lost 5 bases and J lost 2; bases outside the gene matches: 10. The CDR3 coding sequence is TGCGCCAGCAGTTCTGGACTAGCGGGGGGAGAATTCACAGATACGCAGTATTTT. Protein sequence: CASSSGLAGGEFTDTQYF. Supplemented by reference TRBV5-1 and TRBJ2-3, the full variable domain reads KAGVTQTPRYLIKTRGQQVTLSCSPISGHRSVSWYQQTPGQGLQFLFEYFSETQRNKGNFPGRFSGRQFSNSRSEMNVSTLELGDSALYLCASSSGLAGGEFTDTQYFGPGTRLTVL.

This clone has just a few counts. Other nucleotide sequences from this sample produce the same CDR3. This chain links TRBV7-9 with TRBJ1-1, with 7 positions matching TRBD1. Trimming took 2 bases from V and 5 from J; bases not matched to a gene: 2. This CDR3 has 13 residues. CDR1 is SEHNR, CDR2 FQNEAQ, per germline (reference sequence). CDR3 sequence (DNA): TGTGCCAGCAGCTTACAGGGGGATACTGAAGCTTTCTTT. As protein: CASSLQGDTEAFF. The entire variable domain, with the rest obtained from reference TRBV7-9 and TRBJ1-1, is as follows: DTGVSQNPRHKITKRGQNVTFRCDPISEHNRLYWYRQTLGQGPEFLTYFQNEAQLEKSRLLSDRFSAERPKGSFSTLEIQRTEQGDSAMYLCASSLQGDTEAFFGQGTRLTVV.

A few counts support this clone. The V and J genes are TRBV7-3 and TRBJ2-3; D call uncertain. Trimming removed 2 bases at V and 7 bases at J, with 7 bases between. The V gene's germline CDR1 is SGHTA and CDR2 FQGTGA. The CDR3 is made up of 12 amino acids. The CDR3 DNA reads as TGTGCCAGCAGCTTAGATAGAAATACGCAGTATTTT. As protein: CASSLDRNTQYF.